A single sample is the source of the 28 T cell receptor beta chains below, sequenced in a study of shared clonotypes between healthy human individuals. The data were produced by immunoSEQ multiplex PCR, yet TCRdb's version contains in-frame clones alone and is incomplete. The profile covers about 750,000 clones, with over 90% appearing a single time and 24% taken by the ten largest. Only CD45RO-negative cells positively selected for CCR7 counted as naive CD8 cells, so terminally differentiated effector memory CD45RA+ cells were excluded. Material for sequencing was naive CD8+ T cells sorted from blood. These receptor sequences come from a man under 40 in good health.

This clone has a single count. Other DNA variants within this sample encode the same CDR3. The chain joins TRBV9 to TRBJ2-2, with D possibly being TRBD1 (5 bases). Germline V gene sequence: CDR1 SGDLS, CDR2 YYNGEE. With 0 bases removed from V and 0 bases from J, the gap between germline ends came to 6 bases. The CDR3 runs to 15 residues. The CDR3 DNA follows: TGTGCCAGCAGCGTAGGGGGCACGAACACCGGGGAGCTGTTTTTT. Its translation is CASSVGGTNTGELFF. Full variable domain (missing parts from reference TRBV9 and TRBJ2-2): DSGVTQTPKHLITATGQRVTLRCSPRSGDLSVYWYQQSLDQGLQFLIQYYNGEERAKGNILERFSAQQFPDLHSELNLSSLELGDSALYFCASSVGGTNTGELFFGEGSRLTVL.

The V call is TRBV9, the J call TRBJ2-1; D remains unclear. The CDR3 runs 14 residues. V lost 4 bases and J 3 bases, leaving 11 bases between the germline ends. Germline V lookup: CDR1 SGDLS, CDR2 YYNGEE. The CDR3 region is CASSLGYDYNEQFF. The CDR3 DNA reads TGTGCCAGCAGCCTAGGGTATGACTACAATGAGCAGTTCTTC.

The chain has TRBV27 and TRBJ2-7, with TRBD1 as a possible D gene (6 bases). Germline V gene sequence: CDR1 MNHEY, CDR2 SMNVEV (reference sequence). Trimming shortened V by 5 bases and J by 0 bases, and 14 bases separated the two germline ends. CDR3 length equals 15 residues. CDR3 DNA sequence: TGTGCCAGCAGTGCCCGGGGACACAACTCCTACGAGCAGTACTTC. Amino acid sequence: CASSARGHNSYEQYF.

The chain employs TRBV7-6 and TRBJ1-1; the D gene is possibly TRBD1 (5 bases). V shed 2 bases and J shed 1 base, with 14 bases lying between them. From germline, CDR1 is SGHVS and CDR2 FNYEAQ. This CDR3 is built from 16 residues. This chain's CDR3 is CASSLKQAGTNTEAFF. CDR3 DNA: TGTGCCAGCAGCTTAAAACAGGCAGGGACGAACACTGAAGCTTTCTTT. Drawing the rest from reference TRBV7-6 and TRBJ1-1, the complete variable domain is GAGVSQSPRYKVTKRGQDVALRCDPISGHVSLYWYRQALGQGPEFLTYFNYEAQQDKSGLPNDRFSAERPEGSISTLTIQRTEQRDSAMYRCASSLKQAGTNTEAFFGQGTRLTVV.

V and J are TRBV6-1 and TRBJ2-5; 13 bases are a match to TRBD2. V gave up 4 bases and J gave up 5 bases; unmatched junction bases: 1. Germline CDR1 and CDR2: MNHNS and SASEGT. This CDR3 is built from 14 residues. Here the CDR3 reads CASSAGLAGETQYF. CDR3 nucleotides: TGTGCCAGCAGTGCGGGACTAGCGGGGGAGACCCAGTACTTC.

This sequence joins TRBV2 and TRBJ2-3; the match to TRBD2 covers 7 bases. The CDR3 runs to 15 residues. Trimming at V came to 4 bases and at J to 2 bases, leaving 6 bases not matched to a gene. Germline V gene sequence: CDR1 SNHLY, CDR2 FYNNEI. CDR3 loop: CASSVGLAVTDTQYF. DNA of the CDR3: TGTGCCAGCAGTGTGGGGCTAGCGGTCACAGATACGCAGTATTTT.

The table lists this clone with a few counts. The genes are TRBV7-8 and TRBJ1-3, with D perhaps TRBD1 (6 bases). Trimming removed 5 bases from V and 1 base from J, with 12 bases in between. Per germline, CDR1 SGHVS and CDR2 FQNEAQ. The CDR3 has 15 amino acids. The CDR3 loop reads CASSIGTPSGNTIYF. CDR3 coding DNA: TGTGCCAGCAGCATCGGGACACCATCTGGAAACACCATATATTTT.

The chain carries TRBV7-9 and TRBJ2-5; D not resolved. The J call may be wrong; the DNA end is better matched by TRBJ2-7. The germline gives CDR1 SEHNR, CDR2 FQNEAQ (reference sequence). The CDR3 is 16 amino acids. The DNA of the CDR3 is TGTGCCAGCAGCTCCGGCGTCGCGGACCGATCCTACGAGCAGTACTTC. Its protein is CASSSGVADRSYEQYF.

The CDR3 protein is CASSYSGGPGANVLTF. The CDR3 DNA follows: TGTGCCAGCAGTTACTCGGGGGGGCCTGGGGCCAACGTCCTGACTTTC. The chain couples TRBV6-5 to TRBJ2-6; maybe TRBD2 (7 bases). V was clipped by 0 bases and J by 2 bases, with 8 bases between them. The CDR3 consists of 16 residues. Germline CDR1 reads MNHEY; CDR2 reads SVGAGI.

The rearrangement uses TRBV29-1 and TRBJ2-7; 8 positions match TRBD1. V lost 3 bases, J lost 4 bases, and 8 bases stayed unmatched. Germline V lookup: CDR1 SQVTM, CDR2 ANQGSEA. The CDR3 totals 14 residues. The CDR3 loop reads CSVDTTGETYEQYF. In DNA form, the CDR3 reads TGCAGCGTTGACACGACAGGGGAAACTTACGAGCAGTACTTC.

About this clone: Other DNA sequences in this specimen translate into the identical CDR3. The chain joins TRBV27 to TRBJ2-7; D may match TRBD1 or TRBD2 (5 bases each). The germline CDR1 and CDR2 sequences are MNHEY and SMNVEV (reference sequence). With 4 bases removed from V and 1 base from J, the gap between germline ends came to 8 bases. CDR3 size: 13 residues. CDR3 in DNA: TGTGCCAGCAGTTGGGGGTCTTCCTACGAGCAGTACTTC. Residues: CASSWGSSYEQYF.

CDR3 DNA: TGCAGCGGAGCGGGAGGGCCTTACAATGAGCAGTTCTTC. Residues: CSGAGGPYNEQFF. This chain links TRBV29-1 with TRBJ2-1, with TRBD2 identical over 10 bases. The V gene's germline CDR1 is SQVTM and CDR2 ANQGSEA. The V and J ends lost 7 bases and 4 bases, in that order; junction bases with no gene match: 4. The CDR3 sequence is 13 residues long.

The CDR3 coding sequence is TGTGCCAGCAGTTTCTTCTCTTCTGGGGCCAACGTCCTGACTTTC. Protein sequence: CASSFFSSGANVLTF. This chain joins TRBV27 and TRBJ2-6; no clear D. The V end was cut by 3 bases, the J end by 1 base, with 7 bases between. Germline V lookup: CDR1 MNHEY, CDR2 SMNVEV (reference sequence). This CDR3 has 15 residues.

The rearrangement joins TRBV15 to TRBJ2-1; 8 nucleotides align to TRBD2. The CDR3 sequence is 15 residues long. The trim removed 0 bases at V and 6 bases at J, leaving 4 bases unmatched. Germline CDR1 is LNHNV and CDR2 is YYDKDF (reference sequence). The CDR3 spells CATSRDRGLANEQFF. The DNA of the CDR3 is TGTGCCACCAGCAGAGATCGTGGACTAGCCAATGAGCAGTTCTTC.

The J gene is TRBJ2-7, the V gene TRBV7-8, with D perhaps being TRBD1 or TRBD2 (6 bases each). Germline V gene data show CDR1 as SGHVS and CDR2 as FQNEAQ. Trimming shortened V by 8 bases and J by 5 bases, and 22 bases separated the two germline ends. The CDR3 loop spans 15 amino acids. CDR3 in DNA: TGTGCCAGCCGAAACTGGGGGCGGGATCTCAACGAGCAGTACTTC. This translates into CASRNWGRDLNEQYF.

In nucleotides, the CDR3 is TGTGCCAGCAAGCCGTTCTCCTACAATGAGCAGTTCTTC. It encodes CASKPFSYNEQFF. The chain links TRBV28 to TRBJ2-1; D uncertain. Germline V gives CDR1 MDHEN, CDR2 SYDVKM. The CDR3 is 13 residues long. V was shortened by 7 bases and J by 0 bases, with 7 bases between the two germline ends.

V usage is TRBV7-9 and J usage is TRBJ2-5; D call uncertain. The CDR3 is 15 residues long. CDR1 and CDR2 from the germline V gene are SEHNR and FQNEAQ (reference sequence). V dropped 5 bases and J dropped 1 base, with 14 bases sitting between them. The CDR3 spells CASSTWGSSQETQYF. CDR3 DNA sequence: TGTGCCAGCAGCACCTGGGGAAGCAGCCAAGAGACCCAGTACTTC.

This clone appeared a single time. The V gene is TRBV28, the J gene TRBJ1-5; D gene ambiguous. The CDR3 consists of 14 residues. V was pared by 5 bases and J by 7 bases, with 15 bases between. Germline V CDR1 and CDR2: MDHEN, SYDVKM. Written as DNA, the CDR3 is TGTGCCAGCAGTACCCAAGGGTCCGGGCAGCCCCAGCATTTT. It specifies CASSTQGSGQPQHF.

This sequence joins TRBV11-2 and TRBJ1-2, with D hard to call. The germline V gene has CDR1 SGHAT and CDR2 FQNNGV. Trimming cost V 4 bases and J 1 base, with 13 bases left between them. The CDR3 covers 15 residues. CDR3 sequence: CASSSIPSHNYGYTF. CDR3 DNA: TGTGCCAGCAGCTCGATTCCGTCCCATAACTATGGCTACACCTTC.

V gene TRBV10-2 combines with J gene TRBJ2-5; D possibly corresponds to TRBD2 (6 bases). Trimming took off 7 bases at V and 2 bases at J, with 17 bases between the two ends. Germline values: CDR1 WSHSY, CDR2 SAAADI. CDR3 length equals 15 residues. Written as DNA, the CDR3 is TGCGCCAGCACCCTCCTTGGGACTCCTCAAGAGACCCAGTACTTC. Its protein product is CASTLLGTPQETQYF.

The chain has TRBV5-6 and TRBJ2-5; D remains ambiguous. CDR3 size: 13 residues. Trimming took off 4 bases at V and 5 bases at J, with 12 bases between the two ends. Germline loops: CDR1 SGHDT, CDR2 YYEEEE. DNA of the CDR3: TGTGCCAGCAGCCACAGTTTCGACGAGACCCAGTACTTC. Its translation: CASSHSFDETQYF.

V and J are TRBV7-6 and TRBJ2-7; D possibly corresponds to TRBD2 (6 bases). The CDR3 runs to 14 residues. V was clipped by 1 base and J by 1 base, with 8 bases between them. Germline V gene sequence: CDR1 SGHVS, CDR2 FNYEAQ. CDR3 DNA sequence: TGTGCCAGCAGCTTAGGGGAGGAGTCCTACGAGCAGTACTTC. Its translation: CASSLGEESYEQYF.

The chain joins TRBV14 to TRBJ1-2; TRBD1 matches 7 bases. This CDR3 contains 14 residues. Germline CDR1 SGHDN, CDR2 FVKESK. The junction had 3 bases not matched to a gene; V was cut back by 3 bases and J by 2 bases. CDR3 bases: TGTGCCAGCAGCCAGGTGACAGGGAACTATGGCTACACCTTC. Protein sequence: CASSQVTGNYGYTF.

The chain is built from TRBV7-9 and TRBJ1-5, with TRBD1 identical over 10 bases. The V gene's germline CDR1 is SEHNR and CDR2 FQNEAQ (reference sequence). The trim removed 0 bases at V and 7 bases at J, leaving 6 bases unmatched. The CDR3 has 16 residues. CDR3 residues: CASSLAGGTGDQPQHF. The CDR3 bases are TGTGCCAGCAGCTTAGCGGGGGGGACAGGGGACCAGCCCCAGCATTTT.

The DNA of the CDR3 is TGTGCCAGCAGCTCGGGTCTTTTGGAGCAGTACTTC. Translated: CASSSGLLEQYF. The V call is TRBV7-9, the J call TRBJ2-7; no clear D gene. Deletions cut 4 bases from V and 7 bases from J, with 11 bases between. Germline CDR1 is SEHNR and CDR2 is FQNEAQ (reference sequence). CDR3 length: 12 residues.

The chain combines TRBV6-1 with TRBJ2-7, with a weak D call TRBD2 (6 bases). The CDR3 is 13 amino acids. V lost 2 bases to trimming and J lost 5 bases, with 10 bases between them. Germline V gives CDR1 MNHNS, CDR2 SASEGT. The CDR3 reads CASSETGSHEQYF. CDR3 DNA: TGTGCCAGCAGTGAAACCGGGAGTCACGAGCAGTACTTC.

This clone was seen a single time. This chain links TRBV19 with TRBJ2-7, with TRBD2 matching 7 bases. The V gene end was trimmed by 6 bases and the J gene end by 3 bases; junction bases not matched to a gene: 8. From germline, CDR1 is LNHDA and CDR2 SQIVND (reference sequence). This CDR3 spans 14 amino acids. The CDR3 sequence: CASSVLSSGYEQYF. CDR3 sequence (DNA): TGTGCCAGTAGCGTATTATCTAGCGGCTACGAGCAGTACTTC.

The genes are TRBV6-1 and TRBJ1-5, with 7 positions matching TRBD1. CDR1 and CDR2 (germline): MNHNS, SASEGT. With 5 bases clipped from V and 7 bases from J, the junction kept 8 bases outside the gene matches. This CDR3 is built from 14 residues. This CDR3 is CASSYTGAGQPQHF. The DNA for the CDR3 is TGTGCCAGCAGTTATACAGGGGCGGGGCAGCCCCAGCATTTT.